Below, 2 T cell receptor beta chains from the same sample are listed, as sequenced in a study of low-dose radiotherapy and immunotherapy resistance in tumors. Both TCRalpha and TCRbeta chains were reverse transcribed with V-gene-specific primers. Using a constant-region primer together with a V-primer adapter, TCRs were subjected to roughly 18 PCR cycles of amplification. From the reads, TCRdb called clonotypes with MiXCR, one entry per CDR3 protein. The data contain about 16,000 distinct CDR3 sequences, approximately 70% of them singletons. These receptors were obtained from a human donor with advanced metastatic prostate, ovarian, gallbladder or colorectal cancer (not recorded which). This table probably holds off-target reads from a library built for another chain.

By proportion, this clonotype is large. The chain recombines TRBV28 with TRBJ1-2; D unresolved. The ends were cut back, 5 bases at V and 4 bases at J, with 14 bases in the middle. Germline CDR1 is MDHEN and CDR2 is SYDVKM. The CDR3 runs 14 residues. CDR3 residues: CASSPPGNLYGYTF. The CDR3 nucleotides read TGTGCCAGCAGTCCGCCGGGGAACCTCTATGGCTACACCTTC.

J is TRBJ2-1 and V is TRBV6-2 or TRBV6-3; 7 bases are a match to TRBD2. The CDR3 contains 15 residues. V was clipped by 7 bases and J by 2 bases; unmatched bases: 8. Germline assignment: CDR1 MNHEY and CDR2 SVGEGT. CDR3 amino acids: CASTRAGTPYNEQFF. The CDR3 DNA sequence: TGTGCCAGCACCAGAGCGGGAACTCCCTACAATGAGCAGTTCTTC.